These 11 T cell receptor beta chains share one sample of origin, sequenced in a study of CD8 T cells in Susac syndrome (dated by TCRdb to about 2019). The library came from the immunoSEQ multiplex PCR assay. RNA was extracted using the RNeasy kit, and roughly 0.5 to 1 ug of the RNA was reverse transcribed with random hexamers. The public reads were reprocessed in TCRdb via fastp at Q25 and MiXCR, keeping in-frame beta chains. Each CDR3 protein appears once, grouped with its most common genes and DNA. This sample has a few hundred thousand distinct CDR3 sequences in its table, and roughly 84% of those were observed once. The ten largest clones represent over 0.1% of the sample. The sequencing input was CD8+ T cells from PBMCs. The source of these receptors is a human donor with multiple sclerosis.

This clonotype has only a few counts. This chain connects TRBV9 to TRBJ2-7, with D maybe TRBD1 (6 bases). The CDR3 extends over 14 amino acids. V dropped 5 bases and J dropped 0 bases, with 12 bases sitting between them. The V gene's germline CDR1 is SGDLS and CDR2 YYNGEE. The CDR3 spells CASSETGSSYEQYF. The CDR3 bases are TGTGCCAGCAGTGAGACAGGAAGCTCCTACGAGCAGTACTTC.

The chain couples TRBV7-9 to TRBJ1-1, with unresolved D. The germline CDR1 and CDR2 sequences are SEHNR and FQNEAQ (reference sequence). Trimming took off 7 bases at V and 1 base at J, with 13 bases between the two ends. The CDR3 runs 14 residues. CDR3 DNA: TGTGCCAGCACCCTGAGGACCCCGAACACTGAAGCTTTCTTT. It translates to CASTLRTPNTEAFF.

This clonotype was observed a few times. The chain carries TRBV7-9 and TRBJ2-1; D gene unclear. Per germline, CDR1 SEHNR and CDR2 FQNEAQ (reference sequence). V was cut by 0 bases and J by 10 bases, with 4 bases left in between. The length of the CDR3 is 11 residues. For the CDR3, the DNA is TGTGCCAGCAGCTTAGCTCTGGAGCAGTTCTTC. This codes for CASSLALEQFF.

This chain's CDR3 is CASSWGRSGARGTEAFF. The DNA for the CDR3 is TGTGCCAGCAGCTGGGGCCGGAGCGGGGCGCGCGGCACTGAAGCTTTCTTT. The chain uses TRBV7-9 and TRBJ1-1; TRBD1 might be the D (5 bases). Trimming pared 4 bases from V and 4 bases from J, leaving 22 bases between. This CDR3 comprises 17 residues. Germline CDR1 is SEHNR and CDR2 is FQNEAQ (reference sequence).

The J gene is TRBJ1-1, the V gene TRBV19; 8 bases agree with TRBD1. Germline CDR1 reads LNHDA; CDR2 reads SQIVND (reference sequence). This CDR3 is built from 13 residues. V was clipped by 7 bases and J by 8 bases; unmatched bases: 9. CDR3 sequence reads: CASTTGGVVEAFF. CDR3 nucleotides: TGTGCCAGTACCACAGGGGGGGTAGTAGAAGCTTTCTTT.

This chain uses TRBV30 with TRBJ2-7; D ambiguous. Germline assignment: CDR1 GTSNPN and CDR2 SVGIG (reference sequence). V lost 3 bases and J lost 4, with 7 bases in between. The CDR3 spans 11 residues. The CDR3 loop is CAWRQGYEQYF. DNA of the CDR3: TGTGCCTGGAGACAAGGTTACGAGCAGTACTTC.

The V and J genes are TRBV6-5 and TRBJ2-2, with D possibly being TRBD1 (8 bases). V shed 2 bases and J shed 4 bases, with 17 bases lying between them. This CDR3 has 17 amino acids. Germline CDR1 MNHEY, CDR2 SVGAGI. The CDR3 region is CASSYAYRGGGTGELFF. Here the CDR3 DNA reads TGTGCCAGCAGTTACGCATACAGGGGGGGAGGCACCGGGGAGCTGTTTTTT.

The gene calls are TRBV6-1 and TRBJ1-1, with TRBD1 identical over 9 bases. Unmatched junction bases numbered 17, after V lost 8 bases and J lost 1 base. The CDR3 runs to 18 residues. CDR1 MNHNS and CDR2 SASEGT come from the germline V gene. The CDR3 reads CASLGPPGQGMGNTEAFF. CDR3 DNA sequence: TGTGCCAGCTTAGGACCTCCCGGACAGGGGATGGGGAACACTGAAGCTTTCTTT.

CDR3 bases: TGTGCCAGCAGCTTAGCGGATAGCGGAGCTGGTATTGGGCAGTACTTC. Encoded protein: CASSLADSGAGIGQYF. The chain employs TRBV7-2 and TRBJ2-7, with D maybe TRBD2 (6 bases). This CDR3 region has 16 residues. Trimming left V 0 bases short and J 9 bases short, with 21 bases between. In germline, CDR1 is SGHTA, CDR2 FQGNSA.

The genes are TRBV27 and TRBJ2-5, with D hard to call. The CDR3 has 15 amino acids. With 2 bases removed from V and 4 bases from J, the gap between germline ends came to 14 bases. The germline gives CDR1 MNHEY, CDR2 SMNVEV (reference sequence). In DNA form, the CDR3 reads TGTGCCAGCAGTTTAGAGGCTGGGTTTTTAGAGACCCAGTACTTC. Amino acids: CASSLEAGFLETQYF.

The chain has TRBV9 and TRBJ2-7; D perhaps matches TRBD1 (5 bases). The CDR3 is 12 amino acids. Looked up from germline, CDR1 is SGDLS and CDR2 is YYNGEE. Between the trimmed V and J ends, which lost 0 bases and 6 bases, there was a span of 7 bases. The CDR3 here is CASSVGGLEQYF. The CDR3, as DNA: TGTGCCAGCAGCGTAGGGGGCCTCGAGCAGTACTTC.